These T cell receptor beta chains were read from a single sample in a study of CD8+ T cells in alopecia areata. The table came from immunoSEQ multiplex PCR; TCRdb's copy has only in-frame clones and leaves some out. This table holds 95,000 to 120,000 clones, 55% to 70% found once. The specimen sequenced was NKG2D-low CD8+ T cells sorted from blood. These receptors came from a human donor with alopecia areata. Each CDR3 is given with its conserved first and last residue. D genes are given only for firm matches. Size values are once, few and many counts, or a class for expanded clones, and some rows have none.

D gene | clone size | J gene | V gene | CDR3 protein | CDR3 DNA
TRBD1 | - | TRBJ2-7 | TRBV7-9 | CASSGQGGTYEQYF | TGTGCCAGCAGCGGACAGGGTGGAACCTACGAGCAGTACTTC
- | - | TRBJ2-5 | TRBV13 | CASSLGGGQTQYF | TGTGCCAGCAGCTTAGGAGGTGGCCAGACCCAGTACTTC
- | - | TRBJ1-1 | TRBV7-8 | CASSLAFGLKAFF | TGTGCCAGCAGCTTAGCGTTTGGTCTGAAAGCTTTCTTT
TRBD1 | few | TRBJ1-1 | TRBV28 | CASSLTGDGTEAFF | TGTGCCAGCAGTTTGACAGGGGATGGCACTGAAGCTTTCTTT
TRBD2 | few | TRBJ2-3 | TRBV5-1 | CASSLEAGRSQYF | TGCGCCAGCAGCTTGGAAGCGGGAAGATCGCAGTATTTT
- | - | TRBJ2-2 | TRBV5-4 | CASSPGVGTGELFF | TGTGCCAGCAGCCCAGGGGTGGGAACCGGGGAGCTGTTTTTT
- | - | TRBJ2-7 | TRBV2 | CASSKGYEQYF | TGTGCCAGCAGTAAAGGTTACGAGCAGTACTTC
TRBD1 | few | TRBJ2-7 | TRBV11-2 | CASSFTGDEQYF | TGTGCCAGCAGCTTTACAGGGGACGAGCAGTACTTC
TRBD1 | - | TRBJ1-2 | TRBV5-6 | CASSRGQNYGYTF | TGTGCCAGCAGCAGGGGACAGAACTATGGCTACACCTTC
- | - | TRBJ1-1 | TRBV6-5 | CASSLLGVNTEAFF | TGTGCCAGCAGCCTACTAGGGGTGAACACTGAAGCTTTCTTT
- | - | TRBJ2-5 | TRBV28 | CASSLSSGTATDF | TGTGCCAGCAGTTTAAGTTCCGGGACCGCCACGGACTTC
TRBD1 | few | TRBJ1-5 | TRBV28 | CASSVEPTGYQPQHF | TGTGCCAGCAGCGTCGAACCGACAGGGTATCAGCCCCAGCATTTT
- | - | TRBJ1-1 | TRBV7-9 | CASSLGAANTEAFF | TGTGCCAGCAGCTTAGGTGCTGCGAACACTGAAGCTTTCTTT
- | - | TRBJ1-2 | TRBV4-1 | CASSPEDRPNYGYTF | TGCGCCAGCAGCCCGGAGGACCGCCCTAACTATGGCTACACCTTC
TRBD2 | - | TRBJ2-1 | TRBV29-1 | CSVVYTSGSANNEQFF | TGCAGCGTTGTTTATACTAGCGGGAGCGCTAATAATGAGCAGTTCTTC
TRBD2 | - | TRBJ2-1 | TRBV29-1 | CSVEAPREGHYNEQFF | TGCAGCGTTGAAGCTCCGAGGGAGGGCCACTACAATGAGCAGTTCTTC
TRBD2 | - | TRBJ2-1 | TRBV7-9 | CASSGSSGSSYNEQFF | TGTGCCAGCAGCGGCTCTAGCGGGAGCTCCTACAATGAGCAGTTCTTC
- | - | TRBJ2-5 | TRBV9 | CASSVVPGGLETQYF | TGTGCCAGCAGCGTAGTACCAGGGGGACTGGAGACCCAGTACTTC
- | - | TRBJ1-1 | TRBV28 | CASSLPVNTEAFF | TGTGCCAGCAGTTTACCTGTGAACACTGAAGCTTTCTTT
TRBD1 | many | TRBJ2-6 | TRBV6-4 | CASSDTGGAGANVLTF | TGTGCCAGCAGTGACACAGGGGGCGCTGGGGCCAACGTCCTGACTTTC
TRBD1 | few | TRBJ2-1 | TRBV7-2 | CASSWADRAGNEQFF | TGTGCCAGCAGCTGGGCGGACAGGGCGGGCAATGAGCAGTTCTTC
- | - | TRBJ2-1 | TRBV28 | CASSLTEQLGDEQFF | TGTGCCAGCAGCCTGACAGAGCAGCTTGGGGATGAGCAGTTCTTC
- | medium-sized | TRBJ2-2 | TRBV7-9 | CASSSNRDTNTGELFF | TGTGCCAGCAGCTCGAACCGGGACACCAACACCGGGGAGCTGTTTTTT
- | - | TRBJ2-2 | TRBV6-4 | CASSEGVTGELFF | TGTGCCAGCAGTGAAGGGGTCACCGGGGAGCTGTTTTTT
TRBD1 | - | TRBJ2-6 | TRBV7-9 | CASASRTGTGANVLTF | TGTGCCAGCGCCTCCCGGACAGGGACTGGGGCCAACGTCCTGACTTTC
- | few | TRBJ2-2 | TRBV11-2 | CASSTTGNTGELFF | TGTGCCAGCAGCACGACAGGGAACACCGGGGAGCTGTTTTTT
- | - | TRBJ2-7 | TRBV27 | CASSLGPLSYEQYF | TGTGCCAGCAGTTTGGGACCACTTAGCTACGAGCAGTACTTC
- | - | TRBJ2-7 | TRBV5-1 | CASSLGWGISYEQYF | TGCGCCAGCAGCTTGGGGTGGGGCATTTCCTACGAGCAGTACTTC
TRBD1 | - | TRBJ2-7 | TRBV10-3 | CATGTGGYEQYF | TGTGCCACTGGGACAGGCGGCTACGAGCAGTACTTC
TRBD2 | few | TRBJ2-7 | TRBV4-1 | CASSQGGLAGGPERYEQYF | TGCGCCAGCAGCCAAGGCGGACTAGCGGGAGGGCCCGAGAGGTACGAGCAGTACTTC
- | few | TRBJ2-1 | TRBV6-5 | CASSYGESEQFF | TGTGCCAGCAGTTACGGGGAGAGTGAGCAGTTCTTC
TRBD1 | - | TRBJ2-7 | TRBV4-2 | CASSQEVRTGTYEQYF | TGTGCCAGCAGCCAAGAGGTCCGGACAGGTACCTACGAGCAGTACTTC
- | - | TRBJ2-4 | TRBV4-1 | CASSQGPLAKNIQYF | TGCGCCAGCAGCCAAGGACCCCTAGCCAAAAACATTCAGTACTTC
- | - | TRBJ1-2 | TRBV29-1 | CSVDVQVPVYGYTF | TGCAGCGTTGATGTTCAGGTGCCAGTCTATGGCTACACCTTC
TRBD2 | few | TRBJ2-3 | TRBV5-1 | CASSLERTSGTDTQYF | TGCGCCAGCAGCTTGGAAAGGACTAGCGGCACAGATACGCAGTATTTT
- | - | TRBJ2-3 | TRBV27 | CASSLAGADTDTQYF | TGTGCCAGCAGTCTCGCCGGCGCGGACACAGATACGCAGTATTTT
- | - | TRBJ1-5 | TRBV7-9 | CASSLSSGQPQHF | TGTGCCAGCAGCTTAAGCAGTGGTCAGCCCCAGCATTTT
- | - | TRBJ2-3 | TRBV6-6 | CASSQLISTDTQYF | TGTGCCAGCAGTCAGTTGATAAGCACAGATACGCAGTATTTT
- | - | TRBJ2-3 | TRBV6-5 | CASSYAGETDTQYF | TGTGCCAGCAGTTACGCAGGGGAGACAGATACGCAGTATTTT